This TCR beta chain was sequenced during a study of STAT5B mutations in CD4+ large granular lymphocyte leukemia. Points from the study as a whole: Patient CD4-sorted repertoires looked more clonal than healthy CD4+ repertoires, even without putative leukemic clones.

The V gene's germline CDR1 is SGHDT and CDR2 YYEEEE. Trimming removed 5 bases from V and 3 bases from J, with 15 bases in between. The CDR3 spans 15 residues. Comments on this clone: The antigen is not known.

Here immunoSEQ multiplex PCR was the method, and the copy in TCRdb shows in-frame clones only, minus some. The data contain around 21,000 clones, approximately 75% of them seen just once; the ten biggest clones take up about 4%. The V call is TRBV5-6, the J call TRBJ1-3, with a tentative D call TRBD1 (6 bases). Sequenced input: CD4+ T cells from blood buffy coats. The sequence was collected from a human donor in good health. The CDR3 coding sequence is TGTGCCAGCAGTCGCAGGGGTCTAGATGGAAACACCATATATTTT. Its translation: CASSRRGLDGNTIYF.